This T cell receptor beta chain was recorded in a study of cytomegalovirus exposure and HLA in healthy donors. Study information: Later, an analysis reported that the 130 or so validation repertoires had used the same platform as the 500 to 800 first-cohort repertoires. Findings and caveats of the study: There were around 160 TCR beta chains listed as cytomegalovirus-associated. Specificity of three CMV-associated chains for CMV antigens was verified in vitro. According to a later analysis, TCR clusters from the first cohort tended to co-occur in the roughly 130 validation repertoires.

On this clone itself: Its cognate antigen is unknown.

V was pared by 0 bases and J by 0 bases, with 4 bases between. Germline CDR1 is SGDLS and CDR2 is YYNGEE. The CDR3 has 15 amino acids. Only in-frame clones appear in the TCRdb table, and some are missing; sequencing was by immunoSEQ multiplex PCR. The data contain about 160,000 clones, around 92% of them seen just once; the ten biggest clones take up more than 3.5%. Specimen: PBMCs. This chain connects TRBV9 to TRBJ2-6; no clear D gene. The TCR was taken from a man aged 18 to 29 in good health and CMV-seropositive. This CDR3 reads CASSVGPSGANVLTF. The CDR3 region has the DNA TGTGCCAGCAGCGTAGGGCCCTCTGGGGCCAACGTCCTGACTTTC.